This T cell receptor beta chain was identified in a study of cytomegalovirus exposure and HLA in healthy donors. The PCR used 60 Vbeta and 13 Jbeta primers. Generated by immunoSEQ multiplex PCR, the TCRdb table keeps only in-frame clones and is missing some. Of approximately 140,000 clones listed, 79% were seen once; the top ten hold around 6.6%. On this clone itself: Its antigen remains unknown.

Study observations and caveats: Analysis performed later showed TCR beta chains linked to HLA being more clonally expanded than equally common others. The later analysis indicated that the majority of CMV-associated TCR beta chains appeared HLA-restricted. Later analysis demonstrated an association between a missense DCLRE1C variant and TCR beta V- and J-gene trimming. Associated with HLA alleles at 0.05 false discovery rate in a later analysis were 16,951 TCR beta sequences.

The CDR3 length is 17 residues. V was pared by 6 bases and J by 5 bases, with 17 bases of the junction left unmatched. Germline values: CDR1 MDHEN, CDR2 SYDVKM. The receptor comes from a man aged 45-65 years in good health and CMV-seropositive. V usage is TRBV28 and J usage is TRBJ2-5; TRBD2 matches at 8 bases. Sample: PBMCs. The CDR3: CASRTGTRSAFRETQYF. CDR3 nucleotides: TGTGCCAGCAGGACCGGGACTAGGTCTGCCTTCAGGGAGACCCAGTACTTC.